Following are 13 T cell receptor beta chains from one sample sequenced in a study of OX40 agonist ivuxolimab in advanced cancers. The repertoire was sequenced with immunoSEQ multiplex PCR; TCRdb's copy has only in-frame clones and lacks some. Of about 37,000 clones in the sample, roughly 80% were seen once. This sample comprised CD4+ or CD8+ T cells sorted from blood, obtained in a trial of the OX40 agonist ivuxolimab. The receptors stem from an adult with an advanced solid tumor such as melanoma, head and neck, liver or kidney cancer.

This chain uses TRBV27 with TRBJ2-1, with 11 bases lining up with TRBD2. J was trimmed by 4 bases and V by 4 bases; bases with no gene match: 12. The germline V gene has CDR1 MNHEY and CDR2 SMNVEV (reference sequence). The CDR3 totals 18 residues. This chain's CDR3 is CASSYSAVAGGKYNEQFF. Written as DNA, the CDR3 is TGTGCCAGCAGTTACTCGGCCGTAGCGGGAGGGAAATACAATGAGCAGTTCTTC.

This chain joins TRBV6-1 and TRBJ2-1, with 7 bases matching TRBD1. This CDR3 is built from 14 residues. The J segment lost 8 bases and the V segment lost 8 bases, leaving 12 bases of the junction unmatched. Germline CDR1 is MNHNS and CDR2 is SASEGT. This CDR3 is CASYETGITYEQFF. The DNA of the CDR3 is TGTGCCAGCTACGAGACAGGGATAACCTATGAGCAGTTCTTC.

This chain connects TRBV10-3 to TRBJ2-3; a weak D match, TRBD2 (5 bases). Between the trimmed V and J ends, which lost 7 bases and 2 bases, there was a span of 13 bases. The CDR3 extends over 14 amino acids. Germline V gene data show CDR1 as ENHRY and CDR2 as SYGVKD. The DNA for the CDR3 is TGTGCCATCATGGATCAGCGGTACACAGATACGCAGTATTTT. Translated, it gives CAIMDQRYTDTQYF.

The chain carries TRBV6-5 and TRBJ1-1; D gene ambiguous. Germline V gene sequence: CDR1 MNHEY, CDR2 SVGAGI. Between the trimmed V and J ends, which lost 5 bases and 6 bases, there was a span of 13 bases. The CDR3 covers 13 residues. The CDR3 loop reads CASSPSFGPEAFF. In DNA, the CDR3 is TGTGCCAGCAGTCCCTCCTTTGGGCCTGAAGCTTTCTTT.

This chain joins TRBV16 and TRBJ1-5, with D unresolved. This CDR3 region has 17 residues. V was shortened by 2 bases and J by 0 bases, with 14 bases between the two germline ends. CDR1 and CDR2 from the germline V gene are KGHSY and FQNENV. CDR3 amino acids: CASSQPRTGSSNQPQHF. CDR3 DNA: TGTGCCAGCAGCCAACCCAGGACCGGCAGTAGCAATCAGCCCCAGCATTTT.

CDR3 in DNA: TGCGCCAGCAGCCAGACCTGGACAGATACCTACGAGCAGTACTTC. Its translation: CASSQTWTDTYEQYF. The chain combines TRBV4-1 with TRBJ2-7; maybe TRBD1 (6 bases). Germline V gene data show CDR1 as MGHRA and CDR2 as YSYEKL. The CDR3 sequence is 15 residues long. V was trimmed by 3 bases and J by 2 bases, leaving 14 bases between them.

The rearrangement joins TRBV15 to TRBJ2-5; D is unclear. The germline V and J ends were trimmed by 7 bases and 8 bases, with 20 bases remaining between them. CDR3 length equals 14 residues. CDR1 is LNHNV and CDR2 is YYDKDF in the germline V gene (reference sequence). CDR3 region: CATTGDGEKSTQYF. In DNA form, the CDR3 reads TGTGCCACCACGGGTGACGGAGAAAAGAGTACCCAGTACTTC.

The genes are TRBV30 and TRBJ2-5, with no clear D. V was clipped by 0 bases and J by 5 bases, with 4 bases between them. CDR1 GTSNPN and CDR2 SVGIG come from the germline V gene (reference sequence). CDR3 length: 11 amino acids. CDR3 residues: CAWSVKETQYF. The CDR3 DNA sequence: TGTGCCTGGAGTGTAAAGGAGACCCAGTACTTC.

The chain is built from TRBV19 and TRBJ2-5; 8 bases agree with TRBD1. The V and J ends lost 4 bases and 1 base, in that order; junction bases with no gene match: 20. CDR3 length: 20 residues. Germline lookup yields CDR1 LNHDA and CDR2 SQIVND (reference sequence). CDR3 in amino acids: CASSSGIFYGTGGGQETQYF. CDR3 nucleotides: TGTGCCAGTAGTAGTGGTATTTTTTATGGGACAGGCGGAGGCCAAGAGACCCAGTACTTC.

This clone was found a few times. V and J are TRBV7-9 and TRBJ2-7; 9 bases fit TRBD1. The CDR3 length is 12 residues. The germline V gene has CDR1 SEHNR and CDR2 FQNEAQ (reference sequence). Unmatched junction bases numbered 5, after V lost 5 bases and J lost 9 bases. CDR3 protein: CASSDGTGPQYF. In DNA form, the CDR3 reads TGTGCCAGCAGCGACGGGACAGGGCCGCAGTACTTC.

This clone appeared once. CDR3 nucleotides: TGTGCCAGCAGCTTAGAGCGGTTCACTGAAGCTTTCTTT. Protein: CASSLERFTEAFF. The chain carries TRBV7-2 and TRBJ1-1; no reliable D call. The CDR3 is made up of 13 amino acids. Germline values: CDR1 SGHTA, CDR2 FQGNSA. Trimming cost V 1 base and J 4 bases, with 7 bases left between them.

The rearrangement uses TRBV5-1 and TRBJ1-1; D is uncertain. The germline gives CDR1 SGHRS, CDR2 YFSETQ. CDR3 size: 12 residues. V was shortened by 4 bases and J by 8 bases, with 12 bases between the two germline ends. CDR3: CASSQTLDEAFF. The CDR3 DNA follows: TGCGCCAGCAGCCAAACCTTAGACGAAGCTTTCTTT.

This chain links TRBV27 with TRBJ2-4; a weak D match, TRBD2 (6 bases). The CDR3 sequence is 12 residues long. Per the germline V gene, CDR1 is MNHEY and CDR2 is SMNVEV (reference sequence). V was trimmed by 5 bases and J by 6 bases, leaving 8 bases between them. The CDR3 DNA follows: TGTGCCAGCAGTCCGGGACTAAACATTCAGTACTTC. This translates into CASSPGLNIQYF.